Listed here are 29 T cell receptor beta chains from one sample, sequenced in a study of shared clonotypes between healthy human individuals. Repertoires were generated with immunoSEQ multiplex PCR, while TCRdb's copy carries only in-frame clones and drops some. The sample records roughly 2.5 million clones, more than 80% being singletons. Input material: naive CD4+ T cells sorted from blood. Subset here: CD45RA+ positively selected. These receptors came from a man aged 18 to 29 in good health.

Points on this clone: The same CDR3 is also encoded by other DNA sequences in this sample. This chain uses TRBV4-1 with TRBJ2-7, with TRBD2 identical over 9 bases. The CDR3 is 15 amino acids. The V gene end was trimmed by 1 base and the J gene end by 2 bases; junction bases not matched to a gene: 3. CDR1 and CDR2 (germline): MGHRA, YSYEKL. The CDR3 loop reads CASSQGAGGPYEQYF. CDR3 in DNA: TGCGCCAGCAGCCAAGGGGCGGGGGGGCCCTACGAGCAGTACTTC.

This chain connects TRBV7-2 to TRBJ2-7; D not certain. This CDR3 is built from 13 residues. Germline assignment: CDR1 SGHTA and CDR2 FQGNSA. V lost 3 bases, J lost 2 bases, and 8 bases lay in between. Here the CDR3 DNA reads TGTGCCAGCAGCTTGACTTATACCTACGAGCAGTACTTC. Amino acid sequence: CASSLTYTYEQYF.

The rearrangement uses TRBV7-2 and TRBJ1-2, with 7 bases that match TRBD1. CDR1 is SGHTA and CDR2 is FQGNSA in the germline V gene. The CDR3 has 18 amino acids. V shed 0 bases and J 4 bases; nucleotides not matched to a gene: 14. CDR3 region: CASSLAFSGSGQSYGYTF. CDR3 bases: TGTGCCAGCAGCTTAGCTTTTTCTGGGTCGGGACAGTCCTATGGCTACACCTTC. Full variable domain (outside the CDR3, taken from reference TRBV7-2 and TRBJ1-2): GAGVSQSPSNKVTEKGKDVELRCDPISGHTALYWYRQSLGQGLEFLIYFQGNSAPDKSGLPSDRFSAERTGGSVSTLTIQRTQQEDSAVYLCASSLAFSGSGQSYGYTFGSGTRLTVV.

Here the CDR3 reads CASSQDWGDSFSYEQYF. The CDR3 DNA is TGTGCCAGCAGCCAAGATTGGGGGGACAGCTTCTCCTACGAGCAGTACTTC. This chain links TRBV4-2 with TRBJ2-7; D is perhaps TRBD1 (7 bases). Germline V gene sequence: CDR1 LGHNA, CDR2 YNFKEQ. The V end lost 0 bases, the J end lost 0 bases, and 15 bases lay between the germline ends. This CDR3 is 17 amino acids long.

This chain uses TRBV4-3 with TRBJ2-1; no definite D call. The V end was cut by 0 bases, the J end by 3 bases, with 12 bases between. The germline V gene encodes CDR1 LGHNA and CDR2 YSLEER. This CDR3 comprises 16 residues. For the CDR3, the DNA is TGCGCCAGCAGCCAAGATCTTACCAGCGTCTACAATGAGCAGTTCTTC. Encoded protein: CASSQDLTSVYNEQFF.

The chain joins TRBV13 to TRBJ2-3, with a tentative D call TRBD1 (5 bases). Trimming removed 2 bases at V and 4 bases at J, with 13 bases between. Per germline, CDR1 PRHDT and CDR2 FYEKMQ (reference sequence). The CDR3 extends over 15 amino acids. The CDR3 spells CASSLKALQADTQYF. In DNA form, the CDR3 reads TGTGCCAGCAGCTTAAAGGCTTTACAGGCAGATACGCAGTATTTT.

This CDR3 is CASSLRGGGPTDTQYF. For the CDR3, the DNA is TGTGCCAGCAGCTTAAGGGGAGGGGGGCCTACAGATACGCAGTATTTT. The chain joins TRBV7-9 to TRBJ2-3; D is possibly TRBD2 (7 bases). The length of the CDR3 is 16 residues. CDR1 is SEHNR, CDR2 FQNEAQ, per germline (reference sequence). V was cut by 2 bases and J by 3 bases, with 15 bases left in between. Full variable domain (remainder filled in from reference TRBV7-9 and TRBJ2-3): DTGVSQNPRHKITKRGQNVTFRCDPISEHNRLYWYRQTLGQGPEFLTYFQNEAQLEKSRLLSDRFSAERPKGSFSTLEIQRTEQGDSAMYLCASSLRGGGPTDTQYFGPGTRLTVL.

The chain combines TRBV11-2 with TRBJ2-5; D is possibly TRBD1 or TRBD2 (7 bases each). The germline V gene encodes CDR1 SGHAT and CDR2 FQNNGV. The germline V and J ends were trimmed by 2 bases and 11 bases, with 18 bases remaining between them. The CDR3 sequence is 14 residues long. The CDR3 nucleotides read TGTGCCAGCAGCTTACCCCTGGGAGGGGGCGCACAGTACTTC. Its translation: CASSLPLGGGAQYF. Complete variable domain (other parts from reference TRBV11-2 and TRBJ2-5): EAGVAQSPRYKIIEKRQSVAFWCNPISGHATLYWYQQILGQGPKLLIQFQNNGVVDDSQLPKDRFSAERLKGVDSTLKIQPAKLEDSAVYLCASSLPLGGGAQYFGPGTRLLVL.

The genes are TRBV2 and TRBJ2-3, with 7 nucleotides matching TRBD2. The CDR3 spans 11 residues. V shed 7 bases, J shed 10 bases, and the junction held 5 bases outside the gene matches. Germline CDR1 SNHLY, CDR2 FYNNEI. CDR3 protein: CASTGGGPQYF. The DNA for the CDR3 is TGTGCCAGCACGGGGGGTGGTCCGCAGTATTTT.

The chain recombines TRBV13 with TRBJ2-2; 8 bases are shared with TRBD2. V dropped 2 bases and J dropped 5; count of bases not matched to a gene: 7. The CDR3 consists of 16 residues. CDR1 is PRHDT and CDR2 is FYEKMQ in the germline V gene (reference sequence). The DNA for the CDR3 is TGTGCCAGCAGCTTACAGATGATAGCGGGGACCGGGGAGCTGTTTTTT. Translated: CASSLQMIAGTGELFF.

This clone has just one count. Different DNA sequences within this sample yield the same CDR3. The rearrangement links TRBV27 to TRBJ2-7; the D is unclear. Germline CDR1 is MNHEY and CDR2 is SMNVEV (reference sequence). The V end lost 2 bases, the J end lost 3 bases, and 5 bases lay between the germline ends. CDR3 length: 12 amino acids. The CDR3 sequence is CASSLRGYEQYF. The CDR3 bases are TGTGCCAGCAGTTTAAGAGGCTACGAGCAGTACTTC.

The chain combines TRBV10-2 with TRBJ2-5; no firm D call. Per the germline V gene, CDR1 is WSHSY and CDR2 is SAAADI. There are 11 residues in the CDR3. V shed 10 bases and J shed 3 bases, with 9 bases lying between them. The CDR3 loop reads CATPGKETQYF. The CDR3 region has the DNA TGCGCCACCCCTGGGAAAGAGACCCAGTACTTC.

The genes are TRBV6-6 and TRBJ2-3, with D perhaps given as TRBD1 or TRBD2 (5 bases each). This CDR3 is 11 amino acids long. Germline V gene data show CDR1 as MNHNY and CDR2 as SVGAGI (reference sequence). Trimming removed 8 bases from V and 6 bases from J, with 9 bases in between. The CDR3 is CASGWGDTQYF. The CDR3 region has the DNA TGTGCCAGCGGGTGGGGGGATACGCAGTATTTT.

V and J are TRBV11-1 and TRBJ2-1, with a tentative D call TRBD2 (5 bases). V was trimmed by 2 bases and J by 6 bases, leaving 8 bases between them. The germline gives CDR1 SGHAT, CDR2 FQDESV (reference sequence). The CDR3 is made up of 13 amino acids. The CDR3 sequence: CASSLPTSNEQFF. In nucleotides, the CDR3 is TGTGCCAGCAGCTTACCAACTAGCAATGAGCAGTTCTTC.

The V and J genes are TRBV29-1 and TRBJ1-3; the D gene is possibly TRBD1 (5 bases). The CDR3 runs 11 residues. Looked up from germline, CDR1 is SQVTM and CDR2 is ANQGSEA. Trimming pared 7 bases from V and 4 bases from J, leaving 8 bases between. The CDR3 reads CSGRQGNTIYF. CDR3 nucleotides: TGCAGCGGAAGACAGGGAAACACCATATATTTT.

For this clone: The identical CDR3 is also encoded by other nucleotide sequences in the sample. The CDR3 is CASSLSGNTIYF. The CDR3 region has the DNA TGTGCCAGCAGTCTGTCTGGAAACACCATATATTTT. The V gene is TRBV7-9, the J gene TRBJ1-3; D gene uncertain. The length of the CDR3 is 12 residues. Trimming removed 6 bases from V and 1 base from J, with 4 bases in between. Looked up from germline, CDR1 is SEHNR and CDR2 is FQNEAQ (reference sequence).

The chain's CDR3 is CASSHAGTAEAFF. CDR3 in DNA: TGTGCCAGCAGTCACGCAGGAACAGCTGAAGCTTTCTTT. The chain links TRBV6-5 to TRBJ1-1, with D uncertain. Germline V gives CDR1 MNHEY, CDR2 SVGAGI. The CDR3 has 13 amino acids. Trimming left V 5 bases short and J 6 bases short, with 13 bases between.

The rearrangement links TRBV28 to TRBJ1-6, with 10 bases lining up with TRBD1. CDR1 is MDHEN and CDR2 is SYDVKM in the germline V gene. Trimming removed 4 bases from V and 8 bases from J; junction bases left unmatched: 8. This CDR3 region has 16 residues. This chain's CDR3 is CASSSPGTGAYSPLHF. CDR3 DNA sequence: TGTGCCAGCAGTTCACCCGGGACAGGGGCTTATTCACCCCTCCACTTT.

In its sample, this clone was seen a few times. The sample has other DNA sequences that encode this CDR3 too. J is TRBJ1-1 and V is TRBV20-1; D unclear. Per germline, CDR1 DFQATT and CDR2 SNEGSKA (reference sequence). The CDR3 is 11 residues long. Trimming took off 5 bases at V and 1 base at J, with 5 bases between the two ends. This CDR3 is CSALRNTEAFF. The CDR3 DNA sequence: TGCAGTGCTCTCAGGAACACTGAAGCTTTCTTT.

The chain is built from TRBV7-2 and TRBJ2-7; TRBD1 might be the D (6 bases). From germline, CDR1 is SGHTA and CDR2 FQGNSA. V was pared by 3 bases and J by 6 bases, with 15 bases between. The CDR3 spans 14 residues. CDR3 sequence (DNA): TGTGCCAGCAGCTTGGCTAAAAACAGGGTCGAGCAGTACTTC. This translates into CASSLAKNRVEQYF.

The chain is built from TRBV12-5 and TRBJ2-6; D is undetermined. CDR1 and CDR2 from the germline V gene are LGHNT and FRNRAP. Trimming took off 2 bases at V and 0 bases at J, with 20 bases between the two ends. The CDR3 contains 20 residues. CDR3 bases: TGTGCTAGTGGTTTGTCCCCCCTTCGTGGCGGCATCTCTGGGGCCAACGTCCTGACTTTC. Translating it yields CASGLSPLRGGISGANVLTF.

The rearrangement joins TRBV10-2 to TRBJ2-3, with 10 bases lining up with TRBD1. Trimming removed 4 bases from V and 4 bases from J; junction bases left unmatched: 11. Germline V lookup: CDR1 WSHSY, CDR2 SAAADI. The CDR3 consists of 17 residues. CDR3 DNA: TGCGCCAGCAGTGCCATTGACAGGGGGCGCCTCTCAGATACGCAGTATTTT. Translated: CASSAIDRGRLSDTQYF.

On this clone itself: The sample has other DNA sequences that encode this CDR3 too. The rearrangement links TRBV5-6 to TRBJ2-7, with 8 nucleotides matching TRBD2. Trimming cost V 2 bases and J 0 bases; bases outside gene matches: 1. Germline CDR1 is SGHDT and CDR2 is YYEEEE. The length of the CDR3 is 14 residues. The CDR3 spells CASSLTSGSYEQYF. CDR3 DNA: TGTGCCAGCAGCTTAACTAGCGGCTCCTACGAGCAGTACTTC.

This clone came up once. V usage is TRBV6-5 and J usage is TRBJ2-7; a possible D gene is TRBD1 (5 bases). The CDR3 has 15 amino acids. V was trimmed by 6 bases and J by 4 bases, leaving 19 bases between them. CDR1 and CDR2 from the germline V gene are MNHEY and SVGAGI. CDR3 in amino acids: CASRSYRKGSYEQYF. For the CDR3, the DNA is TGTGCCAGCAGGAGCTACAGGAAGGGGTCATACGAGCAGTACTTC.

The chain combines TRBV6-4 with TRBJ2-5, with 9 bases aligning to TRBD1. Per the germline V gene, CDR1 is MRHNA and CDR2 is SNTAGT. This CDR3 contains 18 residues. The V gene end was trimmed by 3 bases and the J gene end by 4 bases; junction bases not matched to a gene: 15. The CDR3 nucleotides read TGTGCCAGCAGTGAGCAGGTGAACCCCGGGACAGGGAGAGAGACCCAGTACTTC. As protein: CASSEQVNPGTGRETQYF.

This sequence joins TRBV29-1 and TRBJ1-1; no definite D call. This CDR3 comprises 12 residues. V was clipped by 4 bases and J by 7 bases, with 13 bases between them. Germline CDR1 SQVTM, CDR2 ANQGSEA. CDR3 bases: TGCAGCGTTGGGTCCAGTCGAGATGAAGCTTTCTTT. Its protein product is CSVGSSRDEAFF.

V and J are TRBV28 and TRBJ1-2; 10 bases align to TRBD1. The CDR3 has 15 residues. With V trimmed by 6 bases and J by 7 bases, 11 bases remained unmatched. Germline V CDR1 and CDR2: MDHEN, SYDVKM. Here the CDR3 reads CASRGTGQGQGGYTF. The CDR3 DNA reads as TGTGCCAGCAGGGGAACGGGACAGGGGCAGGGTGGCTACACCTTC.

The gene calls are TRBV7-2 and TRBJ2-1; D might be TRBD1 (6 bases). The CDR3 has 17 residues. V was clipped by 4 bases and J by 4 bases, with 20 bases between them. CDR1 and CDR2 (germline): SGHTA, FQGNSA. This chain's CDR3 is CASSSPPGAGEYNEQFF. The CDR3 bases are TGTGCCAGCAGCTCCCCACCCGGGGCAGGGGAGTACAATGAGCAGTTCTTC.

This chain joins TRBV7-8 and TRBJ2-5, with TRBD2 matching 11 bases. The trim removed 0 bases at V and 1 base at J, leaving 7 bases unmatched. CDR3 length: 18 amino acids. Per germline, CDR1 SGHVS and CDR2 FQNEAQ. The CDR3 nucleotides read TGTGCCAGCAGCTTAGCGCCGCTAGCGGGAGGACGCCAAGAGACCCAGTACTTC. Amino acid sequence: CASSLAPLAGGRQETQYF. Full variable domain (remainder filled in from reference TRBV7-8 and TRBJ2-5): GAGVSQSPRYKVAKRGQDVALRCDPISGHVSLFWYQQALGQGPEFLTYFQNEAQLDKSGLPSDRFFAERPEGSVSTLKIQRTQQEDSAVYLCASSLAPLAGGRQETQYFGPGTRLLVL.